The clone carrying this T cell receptor beta chain has just one count. This sample is drawn from a study of blood T cell repertoires in COVID-19. Original processing notes: From reference gene primer amplification, estimates of nucleated cell counts were derived. The repertoire was sequenced with immunoSEQ multiplex PCR; TCRdb's copy has only in-frame clones and lacks some. V and J calls and clone size are copied from that table; D and trimming were computed from the DNA. The sample holds fewer than 40,000 clones, roughly 87% seen once. Germline CDR1 and CDR2: LNHNV and YYDKDF (reference sequence). The CDR3 has 19 residues. J gave up 4 bases and V 5 bases, and 18 bases lay outside the gene matches.

The chain links TRBV15 to TRBJ2-2; 8 bases align to TRBD2. This TCR came from a man aged 80 or over with acute or convalescent COVID-19. Sequencing was carried out using peripheral blood. CDR3 sequence (DNA): TGTGCCACCAGCTCATTCGTCCACACGGGGGGGGTTGCCACCGGGGAGCTGTTTTTT. As protein: CATSSFVHTGGVATGELFF.